This T cell receptor beta chain was sequenced for a study of T cell clones after liver transplantation. Study background: As an antigen-independent comparator, third-party-reactive TCRbeta sequences came from pre-transplant mixed lymphocyte reactions. The study's findings and limits: Conclusions were preliminary, with small, heterogeneous patient groups.

Turning to this clone: Antigen unknown.

TCRdb keeps only in-frame clones here, not all; method: immunoSEQ multiplex PCR. The table lists around 120,000 clones, about nine tenths of them singletons. V shed 5 bases and J 6 bases; nucleotides not matched to a gene: 5. The germline CDR1 and CDR2 sequences are SGHAT and FQNNGV. The CDR3 contains 14 residues. This material consisted of CD4+ T cells from blood, taken 12 months after liver transplant. The clonotype comes from a human patient who received a liver transplant. These T cells may partly come from the graft donor. The rearrangement uses TRBV11-2 and TRBJ2-1; TRBD2 agrees at 9 bases. The CDR3 is CASSPAGGVNEQFF. CDR3 coding DNA: TGTGCCAGCAGCCCAGCGGGAGGCGTCAATGAGCAGTTCTTC. Based on the CDR3 plus reference TRBV11-2 and TRBJ2-1, the full variable domain is EAGVAQSPRYKIIEKRQSVAFWCNPISGHATLYWYQQILGQGPKLLIQFQNNGVVDDSQLPKDRFSAERLKGVDSTLKIQPAKLEDSAVYLCASSPAGGVNEQFFGPGTRLTVL.